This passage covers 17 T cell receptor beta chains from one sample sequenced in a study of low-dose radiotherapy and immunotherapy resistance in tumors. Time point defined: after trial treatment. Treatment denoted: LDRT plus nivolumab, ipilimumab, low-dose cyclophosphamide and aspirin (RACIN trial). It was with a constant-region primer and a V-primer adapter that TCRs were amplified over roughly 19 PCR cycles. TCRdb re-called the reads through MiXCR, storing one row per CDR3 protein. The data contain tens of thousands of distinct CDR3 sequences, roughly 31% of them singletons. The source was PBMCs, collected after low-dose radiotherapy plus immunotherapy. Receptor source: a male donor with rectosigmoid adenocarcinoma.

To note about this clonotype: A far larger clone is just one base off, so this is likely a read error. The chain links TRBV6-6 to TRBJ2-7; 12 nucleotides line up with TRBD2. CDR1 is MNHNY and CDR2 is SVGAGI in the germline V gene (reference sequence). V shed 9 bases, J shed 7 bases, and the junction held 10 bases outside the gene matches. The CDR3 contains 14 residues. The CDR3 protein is CASKLLAGGGEQYF. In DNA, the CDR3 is TGTGCCAGTAAACTACTAGCGGGAGGAGGGGAGCAGTACTTC.

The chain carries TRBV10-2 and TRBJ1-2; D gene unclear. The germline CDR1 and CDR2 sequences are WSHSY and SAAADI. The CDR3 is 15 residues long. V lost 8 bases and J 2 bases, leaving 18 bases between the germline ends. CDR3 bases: TGCGCCAGCGGCCCTGTCCCCCCGAGGAACTATGGCTACACCTTC. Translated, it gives CASGPVPPRNYGYTF.

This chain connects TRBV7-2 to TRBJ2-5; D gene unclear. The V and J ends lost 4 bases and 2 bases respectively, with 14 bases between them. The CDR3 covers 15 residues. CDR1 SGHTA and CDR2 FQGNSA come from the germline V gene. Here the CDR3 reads CASSSLGRSQETQYF. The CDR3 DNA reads TGTGCCAGCAGCTCCCTGGGCCGCTCTCAAGAGACCCAGTACTTC.

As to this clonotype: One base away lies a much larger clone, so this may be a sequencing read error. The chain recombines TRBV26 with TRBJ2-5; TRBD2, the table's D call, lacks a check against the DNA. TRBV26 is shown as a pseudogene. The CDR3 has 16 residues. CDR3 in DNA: TGTGCCAGCAGTCCCTGGCGCGTAGCGGGGGTAGAGACCCAGTACTTC. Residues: CASSPWRVAGVETQYF.

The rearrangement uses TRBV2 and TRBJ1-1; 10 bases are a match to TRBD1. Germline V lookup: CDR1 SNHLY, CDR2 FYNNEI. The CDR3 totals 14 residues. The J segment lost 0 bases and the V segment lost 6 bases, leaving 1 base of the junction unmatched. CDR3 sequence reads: CASSGQGVNTEAFF. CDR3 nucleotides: TGTGCCAGCAGCGGACAGGGGGTGAACACTGAAGCTTTCTTT.

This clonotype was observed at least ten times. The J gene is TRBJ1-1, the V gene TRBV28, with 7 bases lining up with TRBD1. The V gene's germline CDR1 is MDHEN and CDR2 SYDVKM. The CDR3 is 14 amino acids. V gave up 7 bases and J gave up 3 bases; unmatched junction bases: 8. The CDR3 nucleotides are TGTGCCAGCAAGGGGGCACAGCAGTACACTGAAGCTTTCTTT. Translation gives CASKGAQQYTEAFF. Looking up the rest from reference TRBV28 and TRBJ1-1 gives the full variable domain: DVKVTQSSRYLVKRTGEKVFLECVQDMDHENMFWYRQDPGLGLRLIYFSYDVKMKEKGDIPEGYSVSREKKERFSLILESASTNQTSMYLCASKGAQQYTEAFFGQGTRLTVV.

CDR3 amino acids: CASSLGGWGTDTQYF. The CDR3 nucleotides are TGCGCCAGCAGCTTGGGCGGGTGGGGCACAGATACGCAGTATTTT. The V call is TRBV5-1, the J call TRBJ2-3, with D possibly matching TRBD2 (5 bases). The CDR3 is 15 amino acids. In germline, CDR1 is SGHRS, CDR2 YFSETQ. V was shortened by 0 bases and J by 1 base, with 9 bases between the two germline ends. The full variable domain, with the rest looked up from reference TRBV5-1 and TRBJ2-3, is KAGVTQTPRYLIKTRGQQVTLSCSPISGHRSVSWYQQTPGQGLQFLFEYFSETQRNKGNFPGRFSGRQFSNSRSEMNVSTLELGDSALYLCASSLGGWGTDTQYFGPGTRLTVL.

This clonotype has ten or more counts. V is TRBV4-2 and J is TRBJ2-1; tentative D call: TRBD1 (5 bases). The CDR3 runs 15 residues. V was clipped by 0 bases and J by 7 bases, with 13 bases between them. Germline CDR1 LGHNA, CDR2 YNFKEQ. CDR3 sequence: CASSQDWTSMNEQFF. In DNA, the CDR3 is TGTGCCAGCAGCCAAGACTGGACAAGTATGAATGAGCAGTTCTTC.

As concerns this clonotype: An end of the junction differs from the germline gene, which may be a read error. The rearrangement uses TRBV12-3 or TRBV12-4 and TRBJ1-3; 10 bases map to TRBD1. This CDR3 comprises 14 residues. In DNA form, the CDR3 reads TGTGCCAGCAGAAAAATGGGGACAGGGGCCGAAAATTGTTTT. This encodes CASRKMGTGAENCF.

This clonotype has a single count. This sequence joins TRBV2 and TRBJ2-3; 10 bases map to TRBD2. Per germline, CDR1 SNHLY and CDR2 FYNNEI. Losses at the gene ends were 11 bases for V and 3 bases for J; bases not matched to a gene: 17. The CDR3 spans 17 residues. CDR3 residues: CAASPSGSQIDTDTQYF. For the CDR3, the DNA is TGTGCCGCCTCCCCTAGCGGGAGCCAGATTGATACAGATACGCAGTATTTT.

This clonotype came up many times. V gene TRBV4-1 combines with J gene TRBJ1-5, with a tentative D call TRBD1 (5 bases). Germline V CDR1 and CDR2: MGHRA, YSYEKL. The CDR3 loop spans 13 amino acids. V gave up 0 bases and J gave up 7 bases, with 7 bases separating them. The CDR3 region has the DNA TGCGCCAGCAGCCAAGAATGGGGGCAGCCCCAGCATTTT. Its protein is CASSQEWGQPQHF.

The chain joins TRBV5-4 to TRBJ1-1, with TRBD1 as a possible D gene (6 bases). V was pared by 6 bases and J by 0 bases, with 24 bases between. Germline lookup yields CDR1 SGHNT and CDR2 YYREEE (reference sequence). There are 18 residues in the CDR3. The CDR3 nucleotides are TGTGCCAGCACCCCCAGTGCTTTTACAGGGTCGATGAACACTGAAGCTTTCTTT. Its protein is CASTPSAFTGSMNTEAFF.

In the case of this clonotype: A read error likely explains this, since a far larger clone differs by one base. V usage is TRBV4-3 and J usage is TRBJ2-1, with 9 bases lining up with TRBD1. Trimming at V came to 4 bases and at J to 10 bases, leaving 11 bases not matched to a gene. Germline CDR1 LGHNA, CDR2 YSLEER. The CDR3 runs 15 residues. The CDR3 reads CASSLNPGQGYEQFF. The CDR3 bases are TGCGCCAGCAGCCTAAACCCGGGACAGGGCTACGAGCAGTTCTTC.

The CDR3 sequence: CASSSRGSEQFF. In DNA form, the CDR3 reads TGTGCCAGCAGCTCACGGGGGAGTGAGCAGTTCTTC. The rearrangement joins TRBV11-2 to TRBJ2-1; TRBD2 is a possible D gene (6 bases). With 4 bases removed from V and 9 bases from J, the gap between germline ends came to 10 bases. The germline V gene encodes CDR1 SGHAT and CDR2 FQNNGV. CDR3 length equals 12 residues. Supplemented by reference TRBV11-2 and TRBJ2-1, the full variable domain reads EAGVAQSPRYKIIEKRQSVAFWCNPISGHATLYWYQQILGQGPKLLIQFQNNGVVDDSQLPKDRFSAERLKGVDSTLKIQPAKLEDSAVYLCASSSRGSEQFFGPGTRLTVL.

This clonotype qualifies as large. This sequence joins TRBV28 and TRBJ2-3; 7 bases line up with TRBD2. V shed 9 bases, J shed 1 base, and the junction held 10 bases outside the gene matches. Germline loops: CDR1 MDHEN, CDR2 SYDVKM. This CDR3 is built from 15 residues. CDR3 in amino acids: CASTSRGDGTDTQYF. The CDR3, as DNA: TGTGCCAGTACCTCCCGGGGGGATGGCACAGATACGCAGTATTTT. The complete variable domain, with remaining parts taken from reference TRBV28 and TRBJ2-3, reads DVKVTQSSRYLVKRTGEKVFLECVQDMDHENMFWYRQDPGLGLRLIYFSYDVKMKEKGDIPEGYSVSREKKERFSLILESASTNQTSMYLCASTSRGDGTDTQYFGPGTRLTVL.

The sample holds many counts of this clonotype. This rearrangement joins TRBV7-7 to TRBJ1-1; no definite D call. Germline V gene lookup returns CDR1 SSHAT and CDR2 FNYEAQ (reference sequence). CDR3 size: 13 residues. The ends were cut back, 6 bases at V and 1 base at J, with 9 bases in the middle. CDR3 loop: CASSLDSNTEAFF. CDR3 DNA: TGTGCCAGCAGTTTGGACTCGAACACTGAAGCTTTCTTT.

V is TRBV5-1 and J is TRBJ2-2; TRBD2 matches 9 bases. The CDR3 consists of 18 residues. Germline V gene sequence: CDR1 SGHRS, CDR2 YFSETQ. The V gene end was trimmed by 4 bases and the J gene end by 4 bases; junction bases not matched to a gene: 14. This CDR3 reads CASSPRFSGRRSTGELFF. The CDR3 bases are TGCGCCAGCAGCCCCCGTTTTAGCGGGAGAAGGTCCACCGGGGAGCTGTTTTTT.